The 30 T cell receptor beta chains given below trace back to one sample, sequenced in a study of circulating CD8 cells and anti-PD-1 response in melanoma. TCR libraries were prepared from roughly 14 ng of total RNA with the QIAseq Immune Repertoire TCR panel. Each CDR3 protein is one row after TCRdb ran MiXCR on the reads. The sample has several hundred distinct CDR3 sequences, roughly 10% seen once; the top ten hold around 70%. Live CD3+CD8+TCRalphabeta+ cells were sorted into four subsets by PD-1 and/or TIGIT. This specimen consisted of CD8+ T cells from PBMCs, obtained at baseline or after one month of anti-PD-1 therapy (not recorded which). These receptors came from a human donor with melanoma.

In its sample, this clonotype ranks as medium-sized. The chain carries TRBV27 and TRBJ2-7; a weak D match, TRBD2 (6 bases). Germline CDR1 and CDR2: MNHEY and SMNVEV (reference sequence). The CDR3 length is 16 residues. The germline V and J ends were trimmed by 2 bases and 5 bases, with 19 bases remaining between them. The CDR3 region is CASSLLDGGAFHEQYF. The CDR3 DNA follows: TGTGCCAGCAGTTTACTGGACGGGGGAGCGTTCCACGAGCAGTACTTC.

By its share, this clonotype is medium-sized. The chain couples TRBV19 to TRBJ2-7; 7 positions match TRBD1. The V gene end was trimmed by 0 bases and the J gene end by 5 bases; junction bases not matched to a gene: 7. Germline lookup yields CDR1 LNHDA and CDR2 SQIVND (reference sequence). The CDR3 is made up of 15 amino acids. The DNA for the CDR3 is TGTGCCAGTAGTATAGAGTCGGACAGGATGGACGAGCAGTACTTC. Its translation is CASSIESDRMDEQYF.

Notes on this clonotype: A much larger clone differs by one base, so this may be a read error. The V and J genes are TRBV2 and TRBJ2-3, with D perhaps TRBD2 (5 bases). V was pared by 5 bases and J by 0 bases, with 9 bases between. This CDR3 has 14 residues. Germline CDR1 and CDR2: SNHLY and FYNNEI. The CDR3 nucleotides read TGTGCCAGCAGTCGGAGGATGAGCACAGATACGCAGTATTTT. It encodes CASSRRMSTDTQYF.

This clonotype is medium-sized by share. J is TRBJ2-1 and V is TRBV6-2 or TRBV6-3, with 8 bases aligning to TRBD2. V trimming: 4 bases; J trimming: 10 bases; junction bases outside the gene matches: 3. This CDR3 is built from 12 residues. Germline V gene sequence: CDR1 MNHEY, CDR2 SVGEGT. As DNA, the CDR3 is TGTGCCAGCAGTTTGGGACTAGTCGAGCAGTTCTTC. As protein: CASSLGLVEQFF.

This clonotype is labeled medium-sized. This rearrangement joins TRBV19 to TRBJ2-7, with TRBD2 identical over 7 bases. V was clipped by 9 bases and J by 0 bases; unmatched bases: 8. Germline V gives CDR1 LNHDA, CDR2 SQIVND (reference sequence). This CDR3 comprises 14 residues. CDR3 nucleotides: TGTGCCAGCAGAGCGGGGACCCCCTCCTACGAGCAGTACTTC. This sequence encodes CASRAGTPSYEQYF.

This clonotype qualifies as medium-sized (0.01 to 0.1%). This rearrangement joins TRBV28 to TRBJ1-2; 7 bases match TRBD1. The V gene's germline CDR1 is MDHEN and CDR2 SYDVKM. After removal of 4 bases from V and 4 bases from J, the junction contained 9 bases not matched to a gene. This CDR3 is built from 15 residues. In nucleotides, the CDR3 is TGTGCCAGCAGTTCAACCGGGACAGATTCCTATGGCTACACCTTC. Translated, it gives CASSSTGTDSYGYTF.

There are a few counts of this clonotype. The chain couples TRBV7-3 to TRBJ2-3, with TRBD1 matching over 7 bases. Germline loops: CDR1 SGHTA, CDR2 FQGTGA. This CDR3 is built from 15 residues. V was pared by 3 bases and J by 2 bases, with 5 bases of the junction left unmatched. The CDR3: CASSLGQLTTDTQYF. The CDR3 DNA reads TGTGCCAGCAGCTTGGGACAGCTTACCACAGATACGCAGTATTTT.

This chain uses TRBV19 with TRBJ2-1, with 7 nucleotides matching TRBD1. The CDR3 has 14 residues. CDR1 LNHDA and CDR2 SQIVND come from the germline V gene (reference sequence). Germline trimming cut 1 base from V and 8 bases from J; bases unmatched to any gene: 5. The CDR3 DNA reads TGTGCCAGTAGTATAGGACAGGGACCCTATGAGCAGTTCTTC. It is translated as CASSIGQGPYEQFF.

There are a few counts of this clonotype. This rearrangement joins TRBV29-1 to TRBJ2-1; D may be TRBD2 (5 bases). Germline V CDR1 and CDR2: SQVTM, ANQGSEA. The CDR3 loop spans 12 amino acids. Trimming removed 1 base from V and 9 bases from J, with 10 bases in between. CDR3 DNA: TGCAGCGTTGAAGGAGGGAGCAGTGAGCAGTTCTTC. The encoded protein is CSVEGGSSEQFF.

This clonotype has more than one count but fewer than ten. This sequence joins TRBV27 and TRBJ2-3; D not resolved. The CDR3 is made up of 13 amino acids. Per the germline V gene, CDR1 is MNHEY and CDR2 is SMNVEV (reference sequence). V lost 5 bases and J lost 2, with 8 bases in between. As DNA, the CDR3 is TGTGCCAGCAGTGATGACTTCACAGATACGCAGTATTTT. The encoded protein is CASSDDFTDTQYF.

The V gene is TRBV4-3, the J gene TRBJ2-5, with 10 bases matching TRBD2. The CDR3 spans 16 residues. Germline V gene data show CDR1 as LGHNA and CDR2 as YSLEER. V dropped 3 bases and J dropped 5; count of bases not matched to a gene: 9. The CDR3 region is CASSQASGGATETQYF. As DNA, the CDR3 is TGCGCCAGCAGCCAGGCGAGCGGGGGGGCCACCGAGACCCAGTACTTC.

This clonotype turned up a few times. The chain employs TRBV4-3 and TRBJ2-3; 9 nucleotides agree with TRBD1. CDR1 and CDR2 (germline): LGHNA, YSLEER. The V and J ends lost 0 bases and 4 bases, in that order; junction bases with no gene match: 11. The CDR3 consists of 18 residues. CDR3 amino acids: CASSQEALTGGFSDTQYF. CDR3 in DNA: TGCGCCAGCAGCCAAGAAGCGCTGACAGGGGGATTTTCAGATACGCAGTATTTT.

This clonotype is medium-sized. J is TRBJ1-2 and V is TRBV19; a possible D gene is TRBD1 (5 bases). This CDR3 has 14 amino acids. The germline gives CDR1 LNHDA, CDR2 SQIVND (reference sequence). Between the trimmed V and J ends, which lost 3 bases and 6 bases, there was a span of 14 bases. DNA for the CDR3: TGTGCCAGTAGTATGATGGGACCCTGGGATGGCTACACCTTC. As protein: CASSMMGPWDGYTF. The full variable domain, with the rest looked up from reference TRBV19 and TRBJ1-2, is DGGITQSPKYLFRKEGQNVTLSCEQNLNHDAMYWYRQDPGQGLRLIYYSQIVNDFQKGDIAEGYSVSREKKESFPLTVTSAQKNPTAFYLCASSMMGPWDGYTFGSGTRLTVV.

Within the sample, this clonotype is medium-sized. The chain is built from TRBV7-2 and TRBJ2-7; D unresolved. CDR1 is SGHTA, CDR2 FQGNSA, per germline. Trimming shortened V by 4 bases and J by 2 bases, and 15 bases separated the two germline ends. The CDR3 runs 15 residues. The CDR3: CASSSPTSLTYEQYF. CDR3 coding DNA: TGTGCCAGCAGCTCACCGACGTCCCTAACCTACGAGCAGTACTTC.

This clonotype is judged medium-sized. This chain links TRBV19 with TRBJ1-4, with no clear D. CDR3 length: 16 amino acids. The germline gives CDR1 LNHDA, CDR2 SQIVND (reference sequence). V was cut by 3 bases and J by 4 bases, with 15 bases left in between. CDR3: CASSIFFGVGNEKLFF. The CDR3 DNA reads TGTGCCAGTAGTATTTTTTTTGGGGTTGGTAATGAAAAACTGTTTTTT.

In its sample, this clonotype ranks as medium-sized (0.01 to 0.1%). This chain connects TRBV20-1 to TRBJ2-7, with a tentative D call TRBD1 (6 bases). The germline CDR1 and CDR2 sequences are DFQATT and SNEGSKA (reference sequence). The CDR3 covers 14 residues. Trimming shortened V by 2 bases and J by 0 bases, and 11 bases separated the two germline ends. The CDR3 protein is CSARSLDSSYEQYF. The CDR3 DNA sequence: TGCAGTGCTAGATCCCTGGACAGCTCCTACGAGCAGTACTTC.

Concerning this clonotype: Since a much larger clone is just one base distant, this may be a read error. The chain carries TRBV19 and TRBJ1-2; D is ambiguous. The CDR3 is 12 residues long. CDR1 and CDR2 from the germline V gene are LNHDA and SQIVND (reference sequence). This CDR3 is CASSIGLYGYAF. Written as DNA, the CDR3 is TGTGCCAGTAGTATAGGGCTCTATGGCTACGCCTTC.

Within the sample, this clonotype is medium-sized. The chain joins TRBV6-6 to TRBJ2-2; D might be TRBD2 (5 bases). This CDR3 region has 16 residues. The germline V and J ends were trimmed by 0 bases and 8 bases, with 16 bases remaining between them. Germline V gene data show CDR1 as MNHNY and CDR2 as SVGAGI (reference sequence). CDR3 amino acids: CASSYSISTGNGELFF. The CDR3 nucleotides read TGTGCCAGCAGTTACTCGATTTCTACGGGAAATGGGGAGCTGTTTTTT.

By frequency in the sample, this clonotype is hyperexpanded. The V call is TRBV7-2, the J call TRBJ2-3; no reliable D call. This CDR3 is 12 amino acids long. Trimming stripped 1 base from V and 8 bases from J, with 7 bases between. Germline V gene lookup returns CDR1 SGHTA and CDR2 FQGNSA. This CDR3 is CASSLDLGTQYF. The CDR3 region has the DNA TGTGCCAGCAGCTTAGACTTGGGTACGCAGTATTTT.

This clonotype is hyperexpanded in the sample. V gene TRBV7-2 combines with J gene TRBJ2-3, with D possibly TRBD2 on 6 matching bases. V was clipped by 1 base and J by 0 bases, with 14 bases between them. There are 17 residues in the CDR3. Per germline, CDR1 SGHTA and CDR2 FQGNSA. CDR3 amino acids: CASSLDPGGTSTDTQYF. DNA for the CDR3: TGTGCCAGCAGCTTAGATCCCGGGGGTACTAGCACAGATACGCAGTATTTT. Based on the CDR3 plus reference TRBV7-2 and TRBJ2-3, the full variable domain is GAGVSQSPSNKVTEKGKDVELRCDPISGHTALYWYRQSLGQGLEFLIYFQGNSAPDKSGLPSDRFSAERTGGSVSTLTIQRTQQEDSAVYLCASSLDPGGTSTDTQYFGPGTRLTVL.

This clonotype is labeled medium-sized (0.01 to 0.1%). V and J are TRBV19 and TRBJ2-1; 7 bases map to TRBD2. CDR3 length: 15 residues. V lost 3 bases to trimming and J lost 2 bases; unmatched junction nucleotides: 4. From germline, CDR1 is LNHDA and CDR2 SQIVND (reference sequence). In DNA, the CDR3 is TGTGCCAGTAGTATGAGAGCGGGGACCTACAATGAGCAGTTCTTC. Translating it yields CASSMRAGTYNEQFF.

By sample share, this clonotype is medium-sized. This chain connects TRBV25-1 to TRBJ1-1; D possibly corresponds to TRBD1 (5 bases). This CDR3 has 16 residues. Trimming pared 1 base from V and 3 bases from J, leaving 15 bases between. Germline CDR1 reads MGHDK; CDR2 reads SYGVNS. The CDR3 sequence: CASSEWRRQRDTEAFF. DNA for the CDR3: TGTGCCAGCAGTGAATGGCGACGACAGCGTGACACTGAAGCTTTCTTT.

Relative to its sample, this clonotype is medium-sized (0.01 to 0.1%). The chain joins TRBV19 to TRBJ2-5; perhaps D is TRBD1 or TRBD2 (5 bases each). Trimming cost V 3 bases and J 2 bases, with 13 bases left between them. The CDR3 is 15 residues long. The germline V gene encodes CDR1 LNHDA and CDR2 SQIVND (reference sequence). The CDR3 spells CASSILGTPQETQYF. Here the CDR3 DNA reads TGTGCCAGTAGTATTTTAGGGACGCCGCAAGAGACCCAGTACTTC.

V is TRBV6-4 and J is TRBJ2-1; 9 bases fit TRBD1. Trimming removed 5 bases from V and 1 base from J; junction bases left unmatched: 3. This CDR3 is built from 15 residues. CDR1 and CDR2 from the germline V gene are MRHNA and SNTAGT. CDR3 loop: CASSPGTGSYNEQFF. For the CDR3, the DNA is TGTGCCAGCAGTCCCGGGACAGGGTCCTACAATGAGCAGTTCTTC.

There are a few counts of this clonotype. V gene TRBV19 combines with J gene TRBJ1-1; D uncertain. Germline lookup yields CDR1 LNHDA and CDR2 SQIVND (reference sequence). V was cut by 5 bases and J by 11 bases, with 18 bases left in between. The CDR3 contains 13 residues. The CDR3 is CASSYSRDSVAFF. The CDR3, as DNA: TGTGCCAGTAGTTATAGTAGAGATTCGGTGGCTTTCTTT.

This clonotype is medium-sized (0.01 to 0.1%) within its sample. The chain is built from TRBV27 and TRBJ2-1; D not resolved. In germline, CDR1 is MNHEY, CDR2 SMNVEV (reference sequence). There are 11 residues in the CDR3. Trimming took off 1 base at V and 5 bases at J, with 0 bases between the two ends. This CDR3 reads CASSLYNEQFF. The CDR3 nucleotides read TGTGCCAGCAGTTTATACAATGAGCAGTTCTTC.

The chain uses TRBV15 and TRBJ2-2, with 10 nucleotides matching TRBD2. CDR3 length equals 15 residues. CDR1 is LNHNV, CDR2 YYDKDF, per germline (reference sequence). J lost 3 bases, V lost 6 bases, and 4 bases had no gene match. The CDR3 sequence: CATSPSGGYTGELFF. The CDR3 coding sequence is TGTGCCACCAGTCCTAGCGGGGGCTACACCGGGGAGCTGTTTTTT.

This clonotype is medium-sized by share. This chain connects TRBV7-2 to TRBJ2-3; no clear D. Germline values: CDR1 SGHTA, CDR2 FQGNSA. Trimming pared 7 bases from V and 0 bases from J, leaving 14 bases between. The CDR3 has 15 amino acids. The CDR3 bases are TGTGCCAGCACCCTTAAAGTAACCAGCACAGATACGCAGTATTTT. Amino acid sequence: CASTLKVTSTDTQYF.

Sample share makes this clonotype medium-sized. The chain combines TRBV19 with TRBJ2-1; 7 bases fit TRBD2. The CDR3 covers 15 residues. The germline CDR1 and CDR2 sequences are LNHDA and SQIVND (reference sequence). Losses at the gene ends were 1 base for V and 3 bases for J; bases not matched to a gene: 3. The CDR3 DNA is TGTGCCAGTAGTATAGCTAGCGGCCACTACAATGAGCAGTTCTTC. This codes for CASSIASGHYNEQFF.

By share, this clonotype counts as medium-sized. CDR3 nucleotides: TGTGCCACCACCACGGGACTAGGGGCCTACGAGCAGTACTTC. Translated: CATTTGLGAYEQYF. V usage is TRBV6-5 and J usage is TRBJ2-7; 8 nucleotides align to TRBD2. Trimming took 10 bases from V and 2 from J; bases not matched to a gene: 10. Germline assignment: CDR1 MNHEY and CDR2 SVGAGI. This CDR3 spans 14 amino acids.